This T cell receptor (beta chain) was profiled in a study of blood T cells in healthy people across ages. As regards this clonotype: The antigen is undetermined.

The CDR3 is 14 amino acids. V was shortened by 10 bases and J by 1 base, with 14 bases between the two germline ends. Broader study findings: Unsorted PBMCs prevented conclusive naive versus antigen-experienced comparison.

Alongside a J-beta primer mix, a sample-barcoded 5' primer served in a second PCR lasting roughly 7 to 11 cycles. Using its own MiXCR run on the 5' RACE reads, TCRdb lists one record per CDR3 protein. The data hold 750,000 or so distinct CDR3 sequences, with around 25% observed a single time. The same sample was also studied in work on T cells of mothers and their children.

This clonotype was sampled from a boy between 10 and 17 years old in good health. The gene calls are TRBV12-3 or TRBV12-4 and TRBJ2-1; no reliable D call. Sequencing was performed on blood. The CDR3 here is CANRTTGSYNEQFF. DNA of the CDR3: TGTGCCAACAGAACCACTGGTTCCTACAATGAGCAGTTCTTC.